This entry lists 6 T cell receptor beta chains sequenced from one sample in a study of blood T cell repertoires in COVID-19. Profiled with immunoSEQ multiplex PCR; TCRdb holds only in-frame clones, not every one. In the table there are around 250,000 clones, 88% of which are singletons. Material for sequencing was PBMCs or T cells enriched from blood (not recorded which). All receptors come from a middle-aged woman with acute COVID-19.

This clone was observed once. The rearrangement links TRBV6-4 to TRBJ2-2; a weak D match, TRBD2 (6 bases). This CDR3 is 14 amino acids long. Germline values: CDR1 MRHNA, CDR2 SNTAGT. V was pared by 10 bases and J by 1 base, with 13 bases between. The CDR3 reads CATSREQNTGELFF. The CDR3 DNA is TGTGCCACCTCTCGGGAGCAGAACACCGGGGAGCTGTTTTTT.

The CDR3 spells CAWSVSYYTEAFF. For the CDR3, the DNA is TGTGCCTGGAGTGTAAGTTACTACACTGAAGCTTTCTTT. The chain recombines TRBV30 with TRBJ1-1, with unresolved D. V lost 0 bases and J lost 3, with 8 bases in between. Looked up from germline, CDR1 is GTSNPN and CDR2 is SVGIG (reference sequence). The CDR3 covers 13 residues.

This clone was observed once. V gene TRBV7-2 combines with J gene TRBJ1-3; possibly TRBD1 for D (6 bases). This CDR3 comprises 15 residues. CDR1 is SGHTA and CDR2 is FQGNSA in the germline V gene. V lost 5 bases, J lost 1 base, and 12 bases lay in between. The CDR3 here is CASSLQGLSGNTIYF. CDR3 in DNA: TGTGCCAGCAGCCTACAGGGTCTATCTGGAAACACCATATATTTT. Using reference TRBV7-2 and TRBJ1-3 for the parts outside the CDR3, the full variable domain is GAGVSQSPSNKVTEKGKDVELRCDPISGHTALYWYRQSLGQGLEFLIYFQGNSAPDKSGLPSDRFSAERTGGSVSTLTIQRTQQEDSAVYLCASSLQGLSGNTIYFGEGSWLTVV.

This clone was picked up one time. The rearrangement links TRBV25-1 to TRBJ2-1; 9 bases line up with TRBD1. CDR1 and CDR2 (germline): MGHDK, SYGVNS. The trim removed 7 bases at V and 9 bases at J, leaving 4 bases unmatched. The CDR3 has 12 residues. The CDR3 loop is CASTTGGGEQFF. Written as DNA, the CDR3 is TGTGCCAGCACTACAGGGGGCGGTGAGCAGTTCTTC.

This clone was recorded once. The chain links TRBV5-1 to TRBJ1-5, with unresolved D. CDR1 and CDR2 (germline): SGHRS, YFSETQ. Trimming removed 0 bases at V and 4 bases at J, with 5 bases between. This CDR3 is 13 amino acids long. The CDR3: CASSLDGNQPQHF. Here the CDR3 DNA reads TGCGCCAGCAGCTTGGACGGGAATCAGCCCCAGCATTTT.

The gene calls are TRBV24-1 and TRBJ2-7; possibly TRBD1 for D (5 bases). This CDR3 is 13 amino acids long. V lost 3 bases and J lost 5, with 10 bases in between. Germline V gives CDR1 KGHDR, CDR2 SFDVKD. For the CDR3, the DNA is TGTGCCACCAGTGATCTAAGGGGCCACGAGCAGTACTTC. Encoded protein: CATSDLRGHEQYF.